This passage covers 11 T cell receptor beta chains from one sample sequenced in a study of T-cell reconstitution after alpha-beta-depleted transplantation in children. Unique molecular identifiers featured in how the TCRbeta library was prepared. TCRdb re-derived calls from the PCR reads in MiXCR, one entry per CDR3 protein. The table lists roughly 570,000 distinct CDR3 sequences, over 20% of them singletons. The sample in question was PBMCs, obtained before TCRalphabeta/CD19-depleted stem cell transplant. The receptor source for this set is a boy less than two years old with Wiskott-Aldrich syndrome, due to receive a stem cell transplant.

The chain joins TRBV5-5 to TRBJ2-5, with 7 nucleotides matching TRBD1. This CDR3 spans 16 amino acids. Germline V lookup: CDR1 SGHKS, CDR2 YYEKEE (reference sequence). V dropped 2 bases and J dropped 2; count of bases not matched to a gene: 9. CDR3 region: CASSFPKGARQETQYF. CDR3 DNA sequence: TGTGCCAGCAGCTTTCCGAAGGGGGCAAGGCAAGAGACCCAGTACTTC. Filled out from reference TRBV5-5 and TRBJ2-5, the complete variable domain reads DAGVTQSPTHLIKTRGQQVTLRCSPISGHKSVSWYQQVLGQGPQFIFQYYEKEERGRGNFPDRFSARQFPNYSSELNVNALLLGDSALYLCASSFPKGARQETQYFGPGTRLLVL.

V usage is TRBV5-1 and J usage is TRBJ2-1, with D maybe TRBD2 (5 bases). V lost 0 bases and J 9 bases, leaving 16 bases between the germline ends. Germline CDR1 reads SGHRS; CDR2 reads YFSETQ. The CDR3 loop spans 15 amino acids. This CDR3 is CASSLAGDYISEQFF. CDR3 bases: TGCGCCAGCAGCTTGGCCGGGGATTACATTTCTGAGCAGTTCTTC.

The chain couples TRBV20-1 to TRBJ2-7; perhaps D is TRBD1 or TRBD2 (5 bases each). V dropped 1 base and J dropped 3 bases, with 10 bases sitting between them. CDR3 length: 13 residues. CDR1 is DFQATT, CDR2 SNEGSKA, per germline (reference sequence). This chain's CDR3 is CSARAGRGYEQYF. The CDR3 bases are TGCAGTGCTAGAGCGGGACGAGGCTACGAGCAGTACTTC.

In this sample, this clonotype turned up a few times. The chain has TRBV29-1 and TRBJ2-2; D uncertain. The CDR3 spans 14 residues. Trimming cost V 0 bases and J 1 base, with 6 bases left between them. Germline values: CDR1 SQVTM, CDR2 ANQGSEA. The CDR3 DNA reads TGCAGCGTTGAAGATCGCAAGAACACCGGGGAGCTGTTTTTT. Its protein product is CSVEDRKNTGELFF.

J is TRBJ1-1 and V is TRBV10-3; the match to TRBD1 covers 7 bases. The germline gives CDR1 ENHRY, CDR2 SYGVKD. The ends lost 4 bases at V and 1 base at J; junction bases unmatched: 6. This CDR3 region has 15 residues. CDR3: CAISVQTGTNTEAFF. CDR3 nucleotide sequence: TGTGCCATCAGTGTGCAGACAGGGACGAACACTGAAGCTTTCTTT.

This clonotype turned up a few times. This chain connects TRBV5-1 to TRBJ2-5; 9 positions agree with TRBD1. The CDR3 totals 14 residues. The junction had 6 bases not matched to a gene; V was cut back by 4 bases and J by 5 bases. Germline values: CDR1 SGHRS, CDR2 YFSETQ. The CDR3 region is CASSPTGGSETQYF. CDR3 bases: TGCGCCAGCAGCCCGACAGGGGGATCGGAGACCCAGTACTTC.

The CDR3 coding sequence is TGTGCCAGCAGCTTAGTTGGGGGGGAAAAGACCCAGTACTTC. Its protein is CASSLVGGEKTQYF. This chain links TRBV7-2 with TRBJ2-5; 7 positions match TRBD2. V lost 1 base, J lost 6 bases, and 5 bases stayed unmatched. Germline V gene sequence: CDR1 SGHTA, CDR2 FQGNSA. The CDR3 consists of 14 residues.

This clonotype was picked up a small number of times. This chain links TRBV10-3 with TRBJ2-7; TRBD1 agrees at 8 bases. CDR1 ENHRY and CDR2 SYGVKD come from the germline V gene. This CDR3 is 12 amino acids long. Germline trimming cut 7 bases from V and 4 bases from J; bases unmatched to any gene: 3. The CDR3 sequence: CAITGGGYEQYF. In DNA form, the CDR3 reads TGTGCCATCACAGGGGGCGGTTACGAGCAGTACTTC.

This clonotype was seen a handful of times. The genes are TRBV7-2 and TRBJ1-4; no clear D gene. Trimming took 4 bases from V and 1 from J, leaving 10 bases between them. The length of the CDR3 is 15 residues. Per germline, CDR1 SGHTA and CDR2 FQGNSA. CDR3 protein: CASSSYTVTNEKLFF. The CDR3 coding sequence is TGTGCCAGCAGCTCTTACACAGTAACTAATGAAAAACTGTTTTTT.

About this clonotype: A much more abundant neighbour one base away suggests this may be a read error. This sequence joins TRBV9 and TRBJ2-4, with 9 bases aligning to TRBD2. Germline V gene lookup returns CDR1 SGDLS and CDR2 YYNGEE. The CDR3 covers 16 residues. The CDR3 DNA reads TGTGCCAGCAGCGTAGGGCTAGCGGGGACCAAAAACAGTCAGTACTTC. Translating it yields CASSVGLAGTKNSQYF. The complete variable domain, with remaining parts taken from reference TRBV9 and TRBJ2-4, reads DSGVTQTPKHLITATGQRVTLRCSPRSGDLSVYWYQQSLDQGLQFLIQYYNGEERAKGNILERFSAQQFPDLHSELNLSSLELGDSALYFCASSVGLAGTKNSQYFGAGTRLSVL.

This clonotype was recorded a few times. The chain has TRBV7-2 and TRBJ2-1; TRBD2 is a possible D gene (6 bases). CDR3 length: 16 amino acids. Per germline, CDR1 SGHTA and CDR2 FQGNSA. Trimming stripped 4 bases from V and 3 bases from J, with 16 bases between. CDR3 in amino acids: CASSSKTSTIYNEQFF. The CDR3 region has the DNA TGTGCCAGCAGCTCCAAGACTAGTACTATCTACAATGAGCAGTTCTTC.